The T cell receptor beta chain described here comes from a study of CD8+CD57+ T cells in acquired aplastic anemia. Whoever was chosen for sequencing had shown CD8+CD57+ cell expansion by flow cytometry. This CDR3 region has 13 residues. Trimming shortened V by 7 bases and J by 6 bases, and 15 bases separated the two germline ends. In germline, CDR1 is SNHLY, CDR2 FYNNEI. According to the study, genomic DNA was the template for TCR beta VDJ and CDR3 profiling. TCRdb called the reads again in MiXCR, with one record for every CDR3 protein. Of some 200,000 distinct CDR3 sequences listed, under 50% are singletons.

The sequence came from a human donor with aplastic anemia. The specimen was sorted CD4+, CD8+, or CD8+CD57+ T cells (not recorded which) from PBMCs. This sequence joins TRBV2 and TRBJ1-1; no reliable D call. The CDR3 DNA sequence: TGTGCCAGCAAGGTACGGGTTTTGTCTGAAGCTTTCTTT. It translates to CASKVRVLSEAFF. The whole variable domain, filled in from reference TRBV2 and TRBJ1-1, reads EPEVTQTPSHQVTQMGQEVILRCVPISNHLYFYWYRQILGQKVEFLVSFYNNEISEKSEIFDDQFSVERPDGSNFTLKIRSTKLEDSAMYFCASKVRVLSEAFFGQGTRLTVV.